This T cell receptor beta chain was sequenced during a study of blood T cell repertoires in COVID-19. How the authors handled the data: Cell counts per sample came from amplifying reference gene primers. Assay used: immunoSEQ multiplex PCR; TCRdb lists only in-frame clones, some missing. For V, J and clone size, that table is used; D and trimming come from the DNA. The sample includes some 150,000 clones, 75% to 85% of them seen just once. This clone showed up just a few times. V lost 10 bases, J lost 7 bases, and 19 bases lay in between. The CDR3 sequence is 14 residues long. The clonotype comes from a man in his fifties who had recovered from COVID-19. What was sequenced was PBMCs or T cells enriched from blood (not recorded which). The gene calls are TRBV23-1 and TRBJ2-2; perhaps TRBD1 as D (6 bases). TRBV23-1 is recorded as an ORF, its role being uncertain. The CDR3: CATSEGQRGGELFF. CDR3 in DNA: TGCGCCACCTCTGAAGGACAGCGAGGCGGGGAGCTGTTTTTT.